These T cell receptor beta chains were read from a single sample in a study of response to subunit inactivated influenza vaccine. TCRdb independently ran MiXCR on the RT-PCR reads; one entry per CDR3 protein. The profile shows under 800,000 distinct CDR3 sequences, about 15% of them singletons. Specimen: PBMCs from blood, collected around two weeks before vaccination. These receptors were collected from a man aged 50 to 60 who received an inactivated influenza vaccine. Both conserved end residues are part of each CDR3. Fields, in order: V gene, J gene, D gene, clone size, CDR3 protein, CDR3 DNA. The D gene is left open where the match is weak. Clone size, where shown, is once, few, many, or a class for clones that have expanded.

>TRBV6-1|TRBJ1-1|-|few
CASRETQQLTSTEAFF
TGTGCCAGCAGGGAGACCCAACAGTTAACGAGCACTGAAGCTTTCTTT
>TRBV21-1|TRBJ1-6|-|few
CASSKLEGRNSPLHF
TGTGCCAGCAGCAAATTGGAGGGAAGAAATTCACCCCTCCACTTT
>TRBV20-1|TRBJ2-1|-|-
CSARVGAGAGEQFF
TGCAGTGCTAGAGTTGGGGCAGGGGCGGGTGAGCAGTTCTTC
>TRBV6-2/TRBV6-3|TRBJ2-1|-|few
CASTPIRYNEQFF
TGTGCCAGCACCCCTATACGGTACAATGAGCAGTTCTTC
>TRBV2|TRBJ2-3|-|-
CASSEASGHHTDTQYF
TGTGCCAGCAGTGAAGCGTCGGGACATCACACAGATACGCAGTATTTT
>TRBV4-2|TRBJ2-6|-|few
CASSQEGNGANVLTF
TGTGCCAGCAGCCAAGAAGGTAACGGGGCCAACGTCCTGACTTTC
>TRBV7-2|TRBJ1-1|-|once
CASSSQGGTTEAFF
TGTGCCAGCAGCTCACAGGGCGGGACCACTGAAGCTTTCTTT
>TRBV20-1|TRBJ2-1|TRBD1|few
CSATGTGRAYNEQFF
TGCAGTGCCACCGGGACAGGGAGGGCGTACAATGAGCAGTTCTTC
>TRBV29-1|TRBJ2-2|TRBD2|-
CSVEGAGGHTGELFF
TGCAGCGTTGAAGGGGCGGGAGGGCACACCGGGGAGCTGTTTTTT
>TRBV20-1|TRBJ2-7|TRBD2|many
CSAMATSGSYEQYF
TGCAGTGCTATGGCGACTAGCGGTTCCTACGAGCAGTACTTC
>TRBV27|TRBJ2-1|-|-
CASSLRGANEQFF
TGTGCCAGCAGCCTACGGGGGGCCAATGAGCAGTTCTTC
>TRBV12-3/TRBV12-4|TRBJ2-3|-|few
CASSSLEDTQYF
TGTGCCAGCAGTTCTTTGGAAGATACGCAGTATTTT
>TRBV20-1|TRBJ2-7|-|many
CSARDQIARDEQYF
TGCAGTGCTAGAGATCAAATAGCAAGGGACGAGCAGTACTTC
>TRBV4-1|TRBJ1-1|-|many
CASSQDVLGNTEAFF
TGCGCCAGCAGCCAAGATGTTTTGGGGAACACTGAAGCTTTCTTT
>TRBV6-1|TRBJ2-6|-|-
CASRLYGTSGANVLTF
TGTGCCAGCAGACTCTACGGCACCTCTGGGGCCAACGTCCTGACTTTC
>TRBV24-1|TRBJ2-7|TRBD1|few
CATSERGQGVITYEQYF
TGTGCCACCAGTGAACGTGGACAGGGGGTAATAACCTACGAGCAGTACTTC
>TRBV20-1|TRBJ1-2|-|few
CSASRGDDYGYTF
TGCAGTGCCAGTAGGGGGGATGACTATGGCTACACCTTC
>TRBV27|TRBJ2-5|-|-
CASSSGLLLQETQYF
TGTGCCAGCAGTTCTGGTCTCCTCCTTCAAGAGACCCAGTACTTC
>TRBV2|TRBJ2-7|-|-
CASSEEQGRFDEQYF
TGTGCCAGCAGTGAGGAACAGGGAAGGTTTGACGAGCAGTACTTC
>TRBV11-2|TRBJ2-2|-|-
CASSLDLGAELFF
TGTGCCAGCAGCTTAGATCTAGGGGCTGAGCTGTTTTTT
>TRBV7-6|TRBJ2-1|TRBD2|-
CASSPSSGGFGEQFF
TGTGCCAGCAGCCCCTCGAGCGGGGGGTTCGGTGAGCAGTTCTTC
>TRBV29-1|TRBJ1-1|-|few
CSVFGESTEAFF
TGCAGCGTCTTCGGGGAGAGCACTGAAGCTTTCTTT
>TRBV7-2|TRBJ2-3|TRBD2|few
CASSVSGRPDTQYF
TGTGCCAGCAGCGTTAGCGGGAGACCAGATACGCAGTATTTT
>TRBV4-1|TRBJ2-3|TRBD2|few
CASSHSLGGFTDTQYF
TGCGCCAGCAGCCACTCTCTGGGGGGGTTCACAGATACGCAGTATTTT
>TRBV20-1|TRBJ1-1|-|few
CSAPRYTEAFF
TGCAGTGCCCCACGGTACACTGAAGCTTTCTTT
>TRBV5-1|TRBJ1-2|TRBD1|many
CASSLDRGTQAGYTF
TGCGCCAGCAGCTTGGACAGGGGGACTCAGGCCGGCTACACCTTC
>TRBV6-1|TRBJ1-1|-|-
CASSEVWVRTNTEAFF
TGTGCCAGCAGTGAAGTATGGGTGAGAACAAACACTGAAGCTTTCTTT